This T cell receptor beta chain was sequenced in a study of T cell repertoires in cytomegalovirus infection. Overall study context: HLA-C-restricted CMV epitopes, recently identified, and well-studied HLA-B-restricted ones were used by the study. Indications came from public TCR beta signatures; they pointed to CMV infection and to a matching HLA type. General study results and limits: HLA-C-restricted CMV-specific TCR beta clonotypes prevailed in the ex vivo response. Summed public TCR beta family frequency identified CMV carriers bearing the relevant HLA.

From germline, CDR1 is SGHAT and CDR2 FQNNGV. V lost 5 bases to trimming and J lost 0 bases; unmatched junction nucleotides: 5. The CDR3 length is 15 residues. This clonotype was counted only a few times. Its antigen remains unknown. MiXCR was run by TCRdb on the reads, yielding one entry per CDR3 protein. The sample shows fewer than 650,000 distinct CDR3 sequences, roughly 42% of them seen only once. The receptor's source is a human donor in good health (CMV status not recorded). Some clones in this sample may be carry-over from other donors' samples. The sequencing here drew on cultured PBMCs, taken from culture after CMV antigen stimulation. V is TRBV11-2 and J is TRBJ2-3; TRBD2 matches 7 bases. The CDR3 sequence: CASSEAGTSTDTQYF. The CDR3 region has the DNA TGTGCCAGCAGCGAAGCGGGGACTAGCACAGATACGCAGTATTTT.